One and the same sample provided the 20 T cell receptor beta chains below, sequenced in a study of cytomegalovirus exposure and HLA in healthy donors. The data were produced by immunoSEQ multiplex PCR, yet TCRdb's version contains in-frame clones alone and is incomplete. The sample contains hundreds of thousands of clones, roughly 90% of which appear only once. Sequencing was carried out using PBMCs. These receptors were obtained from a woman between 18 and 29 years old in good health and CMV-seronegative.

The rearrangement links TRBV30 to TRBJ1-1; TRBD1 matches 8 bases. CDR1 is GTSNPN and CDR2 is SVGIG in the germline V gene (reference sequence). V was clipped by 0 bases and J by 11 bases; unmatched bases: 5. This CDR3 region has 12 residues. This CDR3 reads CAWSVPRGHAFF. DNA of the CDR3: TGTGCCTGGAGTGTACCCAGGGGGCACGCTTTCTTT.

Many counts were recorded for this clone. The chain is built from TRBV28 and TRBJ2-2, with D unclear. Germline V gives CDR1 MDHEN, CDR2 SYDVKM. The CDR3 contains 16 residues. V lost 1 base and J 1 base, leaving 10 bases between the germline ends. The CDR3 sequence is CASSLFHRGNTGELFF. The CDR3 region has the DNA TGTGCCAGCAGTTTATTTCACCGAGGGAACACCGGGGAGCTGTTTTTT.

J is TRBJ1-6 and V is TRBV10-2; D uncertain. The V and J ends lost 8 bases and 4 bases respectively, with 12 bases between them. Germline V gene lookup returns CDR1 WSHSY and CDR2 SAAADI. The CDR3 extends over 14 amino acids. CDR3 sequence reads: CASRPEDYNSPLHF. In nucleotides, the CDR3 is TGCGCCAGCCGCCCAGAAGATTATAATTCACCCCTCCACTTT.

The rearrangement uses TRBV28 and TRBJ2-3, with a possible D match to TRBD2 (6 bases). V was clipped by 4 bases and J by 1 base, with 12 bases between them. There are 15 residues in the CDR3. CDR1 MDHEN and CDR2 SYDVKM come from the germline V gene. CDR3 residues: CASSSVWGGTDTQYF. The CDR3 bases are TGTGCCAGCAGTTCTGTGTGGGGGGGCACAGATACGCAGTATTTT.

This chain joins TRBV28 and TRBJ1-2, with D maybe TRBD1 (5 bases). This CDR3 has 14 residues. Trimming left V 4 bases short and J 1 base short, with 10 bases between. The germline V gene encodes CDR1 MDHEN and CDR2 SYDVKM. The chain's CDR3 is CASSSHQGNYGYTF. In nucleotides, the CDR3 is TGTGCCAGCAGTTCACATCAGGGTAACTATGGCTACACCTTC.

The chain is built from TRBV28 and TRBJ2-7; D unresolved. CDR1 and CDR2 from the germline V gene are MDHEN and SYDVKM. The CDR3 extends over 14 amino acids. V gave up 2 bases and J gave up 5 bases, with 13 bases separating them. CDR3 protein: CASSLEAPPHEQYF. The CDR3 DNA reads TGTGCCAGCAGTTTAGAAGCCCCCCCCCACGAGCAGTACTTC.

The rearrangement links TRBV9 to TRBJ2-1; 11 bases map to TRBD2. The CDR3 is 16 amino acids. V was pared by 3 bases and J by 5 bases, with 7 bases of the junction left unmatched. In germline, CDR1 is SGDLS, CDR2 YYNGEE. CDR3: CASSADIAGGNNEQFF. The CDR3, as DNA: TGTGCCAGCAGCGCAGACATAGCGGGAGGGAACAATGAGCAGTTCTTC.

The CDR3 nucleotides read TGTGCCAGCAGCCCCAGCGGGGGTCAGCCCCAGCATTTT. Its protein is CASSPSGGQPQHF. The chain is built from TRBV7-8 and TRBJ1-5; tentative D call: TRBD1 (5 bases). With 5 bases removed from V and 6 bases from J, the gap between germline ends came to 11 bases. The germline V gene has CDR1 SGHVS and CDR2 FQNEAQ. CDR3 length: 13 amino acids. Looking up the rest from reference TRBV7-8 and TRBJ1-5 gives the full variable domain: GAGVSQSPRYKVAKRGQDVALRCDPISGHVSLFWYQQALGQGPEFLTYFQNEAQLDKSGLPSDRFFAERPEGSVSTLKIQRTQQEDSAVYLCASSPSGGQPQHFGDGTRLSIL.

V gene TRBV6-5 combines with J gene TRBJ1-3; tentative D call: TRBD1 (5 bases). CDR3 length: 15 residues. The germline V and J ends were trimmed by 6 bases and 0 bases, with 12 bases remaining between them. Germline V lookup: CDR1 MNHEY, CDR2 SVGAGI. CDR3 amino acids: CASSLGEVSGNTIYF. CDR3 coding DNA: TGTGCCAGCAGCCTAGGGGAGGTCTCTGGAAACACCATATATTTT.

The chain combines TRBV2 with TRBJ2-7; D is possibly TRBD1 (7 bases). The CDR3 runs 14 residues. Trimming took 8 bases from V and 1 from J, leaving 15 bases between them. Germline V gene lookup returns CDR1 SNHLY and CDR2 FYNNEI. The CDR3, as DNA: TGTGCCAGCGTAGGCGGGACAGTTTCCTACGAGCAGTACTTC. It specifies CASVGGTVSYEQYF.

A note on this clone: One junction end disagrees with the germline gene, perhaps due to a read error. The V gene is TRBV19, the J gene TRBJ2-1, with TRBD1 identical over 8 bases. This CDR3 is built from 11 residues. Germline CDR1 LNHDA, CDR2 SQIVND (reference sequence). DNA for the CDR3: TGTGCCAGTAGTACCGGACAGGGAGTTGTCTTC. Amino acids: CASSTGQGVVF.

The chain has TRBV18 and TRBJ2-5; D unclear. Trimming took 8 bases from V and 2 from J, leaving 12 bases between them. Germline values: CDR1 KGHSH, CDR2 LQKENI. The CDR3 is made up of 13 amino acids. Here the CDR3 reads CASQVLLQETQYF. The CDR3, as DNA: TGTGCCAGCCAGGTACTCTTACAAGAGACCCAGTACTTC.

The CDR3 region has the DNA TGTGCCAGCAGCGTAGTGGCGGGAGGAGGGGAGACCCAGTACTTC. Translated: CASSVVAGGGETQYF. The chain links TRBV9 to TRBJ2-5; 8 nucleotides line up with TRBD2. The germline gives CDR1 SGDLS, CDR2 YYNGEE. The V and J ends lost 0 bases and 5 bases, in that order; junction bases with no gene match: 6. The CDR3 runs 15 residues.

This chain uses TRBV29-1 with TRBJ1-2; D is possibly TRBD1 (5 bases). V lost 2 bases and J lost 8, with 15 bases in between. CDR1 and CDR2 (germline): SQVTM, ANQGSEA. The CDR3 spans 13 residues. The CDR3 here is CSVEFQGNRGYTF. Written as DNA, the CDR3 is TGCAGCGTTGAATTCCAGGGAAACAGGGGCTACACCTTC.

The chain links TRBV9 to TRBJ1-1, with 7 bases that match TRBD1. Per germline, CDR1 SGDLS and CDR2 YYNGEE. This CDR3 has 13 amino acids. V lost 4 bases, J lost 3 bases, and 3 bases stayed unmatched. CDR3 protein: CASSPGQYTEAFF. DNA for the CDR3: TGTGCCAGCAGCCCGGGACAGTACACTGAAGCTTTCTTT.

In the case of this clone: This specimen includes other DNA sequences encoding the same CDR3. V usage is TRBV7-9 and J usage is TRBJ2-7, with D hard to call. The V gene lost 5 bases and the J gene lost 5 bases, with 10 bases spanning the gap. Germline CDR1 reads SEHNR; CDR2 reads FQNEAQ (reference sequence). CDR3 length: 12 amino acids. Here the CDR3 DNA reads TGTGCCAGCAGCCCCGCCGGAGACGAGCAGTACTTC. It yields the protein CASSPAGDEQYF. The full variable domain, with the rest looked up from reference TRBV7-9 and TRBJ2-7, is DTGVSQNPRHKITKRGQNVTFRCDPISEHNRLYWYRQTLGQGPEFLTYFQNEAQLEKSRLLSDRFSAERPKGSFSTLEIQRTEQGDSAMYLCASSPAGDEQYFGPGTRLTVT.

This clone appeared a single time. V gene TRBV12-5 combines with J gene TRBJ2-1; 9 nucleotides align to TRBD2. V lost 7 bases, J lost 2 bases, and 0 bases stayed unmatched. The CDR3 is made up of 13 amino acids. Germline lookup yields CDR1 LGHNT and CDR2 FRNRAP. The CDR3 bases are TGTGCTAGTGCTAGCGGGACCTACAATGAGCAGTTCTTC. It encodes CASASGTYNEQFF. The variable domain in full, with the rest retrieved from reference TRBV12-5 and TRBJ2-1, is DARVTQTPRHKVTEMGQEVTMRCQPILGHNTVFWYRQTMMQGLELLAYFRNRAPLDDSGMPKDRFSAEMPDATLATLKIQPSEPRDSAVYFCASASGTYNEQFFGPGTRLTVL.

This chain uses TRBV5-1 with TRBJ2-4, with a tentative D call TRBD2 (7 bases). Germline values: CDR1 SGHRS, CDR2 YFSETQ. There are 20 residues in the CDR3. Between the trimmed V and J ends, which lost 0 bases and 0 bases, there was a span of 22 bases. The CDR3 reads CASSLAQGAGRGIAKNIQYF. The DNA for the CDR3 is TGCGCCAGCAGCTTGGCCCAGGGAGCAGGGAGGGGGATAGCCAAAAACATTCAGTACTTC. Looking up the rest from reference TRBV5-1 and TRBJ2-4 gives the full variable domain: KAGVTQTPRYLIKTRGQQVTLSCSPISGHRSVSWYQQTPGQGLQFLFEYFSETQRNKGNFPGRFSGRQFSNSRSEMNVSTLELGDSALYLCASSLAQGAGRGIAKNIQYFGAGTRLSVL.

The chain uses TRBV4-1 and TRBJ2-7; the D gene is possibly TRBD2 (6 bases). Germline assignment: CDR1 MGHRA and CDR2 YSYEKL. CDR3 length: 14 amino acids. The germline V and J ends were trimmed by 2 bases and 3 bases, with 11 bases remaining between them. CDR3 in DNA: TGCGCCAGCAGCCAACCGGGGGAGAACTACGAGCAGTACTTC. It is translated as CASSQPGENYEQYF.

The chain links TRBV6-1 to TRBJ2-3; 7 bases match TRBD2. The V segment lost 6 bases and the J segment 2 bases; nucleotides outside the gene matches: 8. The germline V gene encodes CDR1 MNHNS and CDR2 SASEGT. The CDR3 is made up of 15 amino acids. DNA of the CDR3: TGTGCCAGCAGGGGTGGGGGGGTCAACACAGATACGCAGTATTTT. Translating it yields CASRGGGVNTDTQYF.